This entry concerns a single T cell receptor beta chain. This clone was recorded a few times. Its antigen is unknown. No much larger clone exists at a distance of one base, and base qualities are not known. The data belong to a study of beta chain features in type 1 diabetes (dated by TCRdb to 2016 to 2019). For the study in its entirety: No differences in mean age, gender distribution, total cell number or subset yield were found between patients and healthy donors. A total of some 100,000,000 sorted cells were examined across all samples, and a strong correlation was observed between cell number per subset and RNA yield. In the study, TCRB repertoires of sorted circulating CD4+ T cell subsets from recently diagnosed type 1 diabetes patients were compared with those of matched healthy donors. Naive and central memory subsets were obtained from all 30 or so donors, but regulatory and stem cell-like memory subsets were isolated from only 8 patients and about 8 healthy donors. Overall results and qualifications from the work: Because cDNA rather than genomic DNA was sequenced, highly expressing activated cells could have been over-represented, although no difference in activation and CD3 levels was found between groups. In all four CD4+ subsets, TCRB CDR3 length was moderately but significantly shorter in type 1 diabetes patients. HLA sub-analyses involved small numbers of individuals, so any influence of HLA type on TCRB rearrangement remained unresolved. Patients with type 1 diabetes made fewer insertions and deleted more nucleotides at VDJ recombination sites, implying thymic rearrangement abnormalities. Naive, central memory and regulatory TCRB repertoires appeared more similar among patients than among healthy donors. Shorter templates might be favored by PCR, yet because patient and control samples were amplified and corrected together, any such skew would affect both groups equally.

From each donor, a single peripheral blood sample of approximately 110 mL on average was drawn into heparinised tubes. Using a panel that included CD45RO, CCR7, CD25, CD127, CD95 and CD27, naive, central memory, regulatory and stem cell-like memory CD4+ T cells were sorted on a BD FACSAria II. Every sorted population had a purity above 95%. PBMCs were separated immediately by Lymphoprep density gradient centrifugation and were stained directly, without being cultured. So that batch effects would be minimized, each experiment stained and sorted samples in pairs, pairing one healthy donor with one patient. The CDR3 sequence holds 13 residues, the cysteine and phenylalanine included. Only the CDR3 region is kept as DNA, spanning 39 bases read in frame from base 1. CDR1 and CDR2, per the germline V gene, are SNHLY and FYNNEI. Germline trimming amounts to 8 bases on V and 2 bases on J, with 5 as the count of junction bases outside the gene matches.

The High Capacity cDNA Reverse Transcription Kit was used to reverse transcribe all of the isolated RNA, meaning that expressed TCRB transcripts were what got sequenced. Survey-depth immunoSEQ sequencing was performed on stem cell-like memory T cell samples, with an average of about 1 million total reads per sample. Sorted cells were lysed in RLT buffer and RNA was extracted with DNase-treated RNeasy Micro or Mini kits, depending on cell number. Each cell subset was processed separately to prevent cross-contamination, with patient and healthy donor samples processed together. The immunoSEQ multiplex PCR was used to amplify TCRB sequences from cDNA, generating 87-bp fragments that spanned the CDR3 region. Sequencing of the amplicons was performed on the Illumina HiSeq platform. In the authors' own workflow: PCR bias was computationally corrected using synthetic template baselines, reads within Hamming distance 2 were collapsed, and singletons that could not be merged were discarded. By aligning reads against IMGT, V, D and J genes, CDR3 length, and insertions or deletions at six rearrangement sites were assigned. Within each subset, clonotype counts were normalized to the number of sorted cells before true diversity and Gini coefficients were calculated with the tcR R package. Repertoire sharing was quantified using the overlap coefficient calculated on TCRB nucleotide sequences. Drawn from immuneACCESS, this table holds only the in-frame rearrangements with V and J called that TCRdb kept. Clones are partly lost; checked studies trace under half to an unresolved V gene and leave the rest unexplained. That table supplies the V and J calls and clone size; D and trimming were determined from the DNA. This sample is represented by around 50,000 clones; approximately 43% of them were singletons. The ten most abundant clones make up 0.13% of the sample.

The origin of this receptor is a man in his thirties or forties with type 1 diabetes. Sequencing used stem cell memory CD4+ T cells from blood. This sample's cell subset or site label indicates: stem cell-like memory CD4+ T cells. The rearranged chain carries TRBV2 and TRBJ2-5, with 7 middle bases fitting TRBD1. Here is the DNA: TGTGCCAGCTCCCCGGGACAGCAAGAGACCCAGTACTTC. Translated, this is CASSPGQQETQYF.